The 15 T cell receptor beta chains in this list originate from one sample, sequenced in a study of cytomegalovirus exposure and HLA in healthy donors. 60 Vbeta and 13 Jbeta primers were used in PCR. The assay was immunoSEQ multiplex PCR, and TCRdb's table has in-frame clones only and misses some. The sample yields more than 110,000 clones, roughly 80% seen once. Material for sequencing was PBMCs. These receptors were collected from a man younger than 35 in good health and CMV-seronegative.

The genes are TRBV4-3 and TRBJ2-1, with D tentatively TRBD1 (6 bases). Germline V lookup: CDR1 LGHNA, CDR2 YSLEER. The CDR3 contains 15 residues. V was clipped by 1 base and J by 5 bases, with 12 bases between them. This CDR3 is CASSQGRHRDNEQFF. CDR3 coding DNA: TGCGCCAGCAGCCAAGGCCGCCACAGGGACAATGAGCAGTTCTTC.

About this clone itself: The junction differs from germline at one of its ends, possibly a read error. The rearrangement links TRBV7-7 to TRBJ2-2; 9 bases match TRBD1. CDR3 size: 15 residues. CDR1 SSHAT and CDR2 FNYEAQ come from the germline V gene (reference sequence). CDR3 amino acids: CASSQGQGFTGELFF. CDR3 nucleotide sequence: TGTGCTAGCAGCCAGGGACAGGGATTTACCGGGGAGCTGTTTTTT.

The chain links TRBV5-1 to TRBJ2-7, with D tentatively TRBD2 (6 bases). The CDR3 runs 14 residues. The germline V and J ends were trimmed by 0 bases and 1 base, with 8 bases remaining between them. Per the germline V gene, CDR1 is SGHRS and CDR2 is YFSETQ. The CDR3 region is CASSLARGSYEQYF. The CDR3 nucleotides are TGCGCCAGCAGCTTGGCGCGGGGATCCTACGAGCAGTACTTC.

This chain uses TRBV2 with TRBJ2-5, with D possibly being TRBD2 (5 bases). The V end was cut by 6 bases, the J end by 5 bases, with 16 bases between. CDR3 length equals 14 residues. Per the germline V gene, CDR1 is SNHLY and CDR2 is FYNNEI. The CDR3 here is CASSLKAPGETQYF. The CDR3 DNA reads as TGTGCCAGCAGCCTAAAGGCCCCGGGGGAGACCCAGTACTTC.

This clone was detected only once. The J gene is TRBJ2-3, the V gene TRBV28, with 7 bases lining up with TRBD1. The CDR3 is made up of 15 amino acids. Germline CDR1 and CDR2: MDHEN and SYDVKM. V trimming: 4 bases; J trimming: 2 bases; junction bases outside the gene matches: 6. CDR3: CASSYPGTATDTQYF. CDR3 in DNA: TGTGCCAGCAGTTACCCAGGGACAGCCACAGATACGCAGTATTTT.

In its sample, this clone was seen once. The chain has TRBV13 and TRBJ2-4, with no clear D. Trimming stripped 5 bases from V and 5 bases from J, with 10 bases between. Germline V CDR1 and CDR2: PRHDT, FYEKMQ (reference sequence). The CDR3 runs to 13 residues. The CDR3 sequence: CASSQRPQNIQYF. The CDR3 nucleotides are TGTGCCAGCAGCCAGCGTCCACAAAACATTCAGTACTTC.

This chain uses TRBV20-1 with TRBJ2-5; D is undetermined. The germline V gene encodes CDR1 DFQATT and CDR2 SNEGSKA (reference sequence). V gave up 5 bases and J gave up 11 bases, with 12 bases separating them. CDR3 size: 10 residues. CDR3 sequence (DNA): TGCAGTGCTTCCACTCCCGATCAGTACTTC. It translates to CSASTPDQYF.

The V call is TRBV5-1, the J call TRBJ2-1; TRBD2 aligns across 8 bases. Trimming cost V 0 bases and J 8 bases; bases outside gene matches: 10. The CDR3 sequence is 16 residues long. The germline CDR1 and CDR2 sequences are SGHRS and YFSETQ. In DNA, the CDR3 is TGCGCCAGCAGCTTGGCGCTGGCGGGGGGCGGAGATGAGCAGTTCTTC. Protein product: CASSLALAGGGDEQFF.

The genes are TRBV7-2 and TRBJ2-3; 11 bases map to TRBD1. V lost 5 bases to trimming and J lost 4 bases; unmatched junction nucleotides: 8. CDR3 length: 16 residues. Germline-derived CDR1 and CDR2 are SGHTA and FQGNSA. The CDR3 protein is CASSRRGQGGADTQYF. CDR3 bases: TGTGCCAGCAGCCGCCGGGGACAGGGGGGAGCAGATACGCAGTATTTT.

V is TRBV18 and J is TRBJ1-6; 9 bases match TRBD1. Losses at the gene ends were 11 bases for V and 10 bases for J; bases not matched to a gene: 15. The CDR3 consists of 15 residues. Germline assignment: CDR1 KGHSH and CDR2 LQKENI. CDR3 DNA sequence: TGTGCCGGGGGCTCCGGACAGGGGAGGGCCTCACCCCTCCACTTT. Its protein is CAGGSGQGRASPLHF.

CDR3 in amino acids: CASGGDGAGGWKEQPQHF. DNA of the CDR3: TGTGCTAGTGGTGGGGATGGGGCAGGGGGCTGGAAGGAGCAGCCCCAGCATTTT. This chain connects TRBV12-5 to TRBJ1-5, with 8 bases fitting TRBD1. The germline V gene encodes CDR1 LGHNT and CDR2 FRNRAP. This CDR3 region has 18 residues. Trimming took 5 bases from V and 7 from J; bases not matched to a gene: 19.

This chain links TRBV5-1 with TRBJ2-6; 9 nucleotides align to TRBD1. The CDR3 is made up of 15 amino acids. Germline values: CDR1 SGHRS, CDR2 YFSETQ. After removal of 4 bases from V and 12 bases from J, the junction contained 11 bases not matched to a gene. The CDR3 coding sequence is TGCGCCAGCAGCGCTGGCCGGGACAGGGTCCGCGTCCTGACTTTC. It encodes CASSAGRDRVRVLTF.

The J gene is TRBJ1-6, the V gene TRBV25-1, with a tentative D call TRBD1 (5 bases). V gave up 9 bases and J gave up 9 bases, with 18 bases separating them. The CDR3 has 14 residues. The V gene's germline CDR1 is MGHDK and CDR2 SYGVNS. For the CDR3, the DNA is TGTGCCAGTACAGGTGTCGGGGGGAGTTCACCCCTCCACTTT. Its translation is CASTGVGGSSPLHF.

The rearrangement joins TRBV5-4 to TRBJ2-1, with D uncertain. The germline V gene encodes CDR1 SGHNT and CDR2 YYREEE (reference sequence). The CDR3 extends over 12 amino acids. V shed 4 bases and J shed 6 bases, with 8 bases lying between them. CDR3 loop: CASSLYANEQFF. The CDR3 DNA reads as TGTGCCAGCAGCCTCTATGCCAATGAGCAGTTCTTC.

This rearrangement joins TRBV13 to TRBJ1-1, with D unclear. This CDR3 is 14 amino acids long. Germline loops: CDR1 PRHDT, CDR2 FYEKMQ (reference sequence). Trimming removed 0 bases from V and 1 base from J, with 6 bases in between. The CDR3 DNA reads TGTGCCAGCAGCTTAGGGGCAGAGAACACTGAAGCTTTCTTT. It translates to CASSLGAENTEAFF.